These 17 T cell receptor beta chains share one sample of origin, sequenced in a study of neurological immune-mediated disorders. Time point given: longitudinal time-point 3. TCRdb processed the 5' RACE reads anew with MiXCR; each CDR3 protein has one entry. The data contain more than 100,000 distinct CDR3 sequences, less than 14% of them seen just once; the ten biggest clones take up under 3.5%. Specimen: PBMCs. These receptors all stem from a female donor with HTLV-1-associated myelopathy (HAM/TSP).

This clonotype has at least ten counts. V gene TRBV5-1 combines with J gene TRBJ2-2, with TRBD1 identical over 7 bases. The CDR3 consists of 14 residues. With 4 bases clipped from V and 6 bases from J, the junction kept 6 bases outside the gene matches. Germline assignment: CDR1 SGHRS and CDR2 YFSETQ. CDR3 bases: TGCGCCAGCAGCGCCGGACAGGTACCCGGGGAGCTGTTTTTT. Translating gives CASSAGQVPGELFF.

The V gene is TRBV20-1, the J gene TRBJ2-7, with 10 positions matching TRBD1. The CDR3 runs to 13 residues. The germline V gene encodes CDR1 DFQATT and CDR2 SNEGSKA (reference sequence). The J segment lost 5 bases and the V segment lost 6 bases, leaving 7 bases of the junction unmatched. CDR3 loop: CSAMTGGVNEQYF. In DNA, the CDR3 is TGCAGTGCAATGACAGGGGGCGTCAACGAGCAGTACTTC.

This clonotype occurred many times. The chain employs TRBV12-3 or TRBV12-4 and TRBJ2-5; 8 nucleotides match TRBD1. The CDR3 has 14 amino acids. V lost 1 base to trimming and J lost 3 bases; unmatched junction nucleotides: 1. The CDR3 nucleotides are TGTGCCAGCAGTTTAGGGACAGGGAAAGAGACCCAGTACTTC. Residues: CASSLGTGKETQYF.

At least ten counts were recorded for this clonotype. The chain uses TRBV24-1 and TRBJ2-6; D gene ambiguous. CDR1 is KGHDR and CDR2 is SFDVKD in the germline V gene. Trimming took 4 bases from V and 2 from J, leaving 2 bases between them. CDR3 length: 13 amino acids. The CDR3 coding sequence is TGTGCCACCAGTGAAGCTGGGGCCAACGTCCTGACTTTC. Translation gives CATSEAGANVLTF.

To note about this clonotype: A much bigger clone sits one base away, suggesting this may be a read error. The DNA of the CDR3 is TGTGCCAGCACCTGGGGATACCCCGGGACAGGGGGGAACACTGAAGCTTTCTTT. It translates to CASTWGYPGTGGNTEAFF. The chain has TRBV11-2 and TRBJ1-1, with 11 bases aligning to TRBD1. CDR1 is SGHAT, CDR2 FQNNGV, per germline. The trim removed 7 bases at V and 1 base at J, leaving 14 bases unmatched. There are 18 residues in the CDR3.

This clonotype appeared many times. The chain recombines TRBV27 with TRBJ1-2; the D is unclear. From germline, CDR1 is MNHEY and CDR2 SMNVEV (reference sequence). V was cut by 7 bases and J by 6 bases, with 9 bases left in between. The CDR3 has 11 residues. The CDR3 nucleotides are TGTGCCAGCACTTCGAAGGATGGCTACACCTTC. Translated, it gives CASTSKDGYTF.

The sample holds one count of this clonotype. Given a much more abundant clone one base away, this may be a read error. The rearrangement joins TRBV5-1 to TRBJ2-2; D unresolved. The CDR3 runs 13 residues. CDR1 and CDR2 from the germline V gene are SGHRS and YFSETQ. The V end lost 6 bases, the J end lost 1 base, and 7 bases lay between the germline ends. Written as DNA, the CDR3 is TGCGCCAGCACCAATCAGAACACCGGGGAGCTGTTTTTT. This translates into CASTNQNTGELFF.

This clonotype was found many times. The chain uses TRBV5-1 and TRBJ2-3, with TRBD2 as a possible D gene (6 bases). V dropped 4 bases and J dropped 4 bases, with 10 bases sitting between them. In germline, CDR1 is SGHRS, CDR2 YFSETQ. The CDR3 has 13 residues. The CDR3 sequence is CASSPTSPDTQYF. CDR3 bases: TGCGCCAGCAGCCCAACTAGCCCAGATACGCAGTATTTT.

By share, this clonotype ranks as medium-sized (0.01 to 0.1%). Written as DNA, the CDR3 is TGCAGTGCTAGAGATACGGGGGGAGAGTGGGAGACCCAGTACTTC. It yields the protein CSARDTGGEWETQYF. The chain links TRBV20-1 to TRBJ2-5, with TRBD2 matching 7 bases. The V gene end was trimmed by 0 bases and the J gene end by 5 bases; junction bases not matched to a gene: 9. Germline lookup yields CDR1 DFQATT and CDR2 SNEGSKA (reference sequence). The CDR3 runs to 15 residues.

The table lists this clonotype with many counts. The chain has TRBV28 and TRBJ1-1; weak D call: TRBD1 (6 bases). V was clipped by 8 bases and J by 0 bases, with 16 bases between them. Germline V gene sequence: CDR1 MDHEN, CDR2 SYDVKM. This CDR3 is 15 amino acids long. The chain's CDR3 is CASGTSGHLNTEAFF. The CDR3 nucleotides read TGTGCCAGCGGGACATCGGGACACCTGAACACTGAAGCTTTCTTT.

This clonotype has ten or more counts. V and J are TRBV5-1 and TRBJ2-2; D might be TRBD1 (6 bases). The length of the CDR3 is 15 residues. V was shortened by 4 bases and J by 1 base, with 11 bases between the two germline ends. From germline, CDR1 is SGHRS and CDR2 YFSETQ. In nucleotides, the CDR3 is TGCGCCAGCAGCCCCGGGACAAGGAACACCGGGGAGCTGTTTTTT. It codes for CASSPGTRNTGELFF.

The table lists this clonotype with many counts. The chain joins TRBV2 to TRBJ1-2; 7 nucleotides match TRBD1. V was clipped by 6 bases and J by 7 bases; unmatched bases: 8. Germline loops: CDR1 SNHLY, CDR2 FYNNEI. The CDR3 runs to 13 residues. In nucleotides, the CDR3 is TGTGCCAGCAGGACGACAGGGCGGGGTGGCTACACCTTC. It codes for CASRTTGRGGYTF.

This clonotype was seen repeatedly, ten times or more. J is TRBJ1-5 and V is TRBV12-3 or TRBV12-4, with D possibly being TRBD1 (5 bases). V was cut by 6 bases and J by 2 bases, with 17 bases left in between. The length of the CDR3 is 16 residues. The DNA of the CDR3 is TGTGCCAGCAGCCTCAGCTACGGGGGAGGCAATCAGCCCCAGCATTTT. It specifies CASSLSYGGGNQPQHF.

This clonotype appeared many times. The gene calls are TRBV12-3 or TRBV12-4 and TRBJ2-7; D gene uncertain. V dropped 5 bases and J dropped 2 bases, with 10 bases sitting between them. The CDR3 length is 13 residues. This CDR3 is CASSKKKPYEQYF. The CDR3 DNA reads TGTGCCAGCAGTAAAAAAAAACCCTACGAGCAGTACTTC.

There are many counts of this clonotype. The chain carries TRBV4-1 and TRBJ1-1; possible D gene TRBD1, 6 bases. The V and J ends lost 0 bases and 5 bases respectively, with 16 bases between them. Germline CDR1 reads MGHRA; CDR2 reads YSYEKL. This CDR3 spans 16 amino acids. The CDR3 DNA is TGCGCCAGCAGCCAAGAGGGCGGACAGTTAAGGACTGAAGCTTTCTTT. It codes for CASSQEGGQLRTEAFF.

This clonotype has ten or more counts. The chain combines TRBV6-5 with TRBJ2-4; D is undetermined. CDR1 is MNHEY and CDR2 is SVGAGI in the germline V gene. Deletions cut 2 bases from V and 6 bases from J, with 2 bases between. This CDR3 is built from 11 residues. CDR3 residues: CASSYANIQYF. The CDR3 nucleotides read TGTGCCAGCAGTTACGCAAACATTCAGTACTTC.

This clonotype was observed a few times. This chain uses TRBV20-1 with TRBJ1-2; no firm D call. Germline values: CDR1 DFQATT, CDR2 SNEGSKA (reference sequence). The CDR3 runs to 14 residues. The V and J ends lost 1 base and 8 bases respectively, with 17 bases between them. The CDR3 DNA is TGCAGTGCTAGAGTGGGAGGGCCTGTGGAAGGCTACACCTTC. This gives the protein CSARVGGPVEGYTF.